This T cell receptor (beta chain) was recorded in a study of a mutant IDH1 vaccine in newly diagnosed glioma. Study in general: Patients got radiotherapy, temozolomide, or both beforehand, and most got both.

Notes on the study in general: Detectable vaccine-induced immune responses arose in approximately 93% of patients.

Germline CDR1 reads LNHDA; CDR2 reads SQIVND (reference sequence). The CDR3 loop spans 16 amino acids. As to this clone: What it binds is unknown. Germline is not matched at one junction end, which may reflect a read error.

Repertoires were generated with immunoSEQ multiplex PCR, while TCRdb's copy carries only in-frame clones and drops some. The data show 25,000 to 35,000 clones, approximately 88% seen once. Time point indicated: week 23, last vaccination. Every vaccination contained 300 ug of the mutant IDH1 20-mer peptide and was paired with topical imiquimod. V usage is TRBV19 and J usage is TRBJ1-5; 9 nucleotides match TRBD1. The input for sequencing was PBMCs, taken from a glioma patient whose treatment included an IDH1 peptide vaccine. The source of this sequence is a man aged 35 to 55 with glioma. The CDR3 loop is CAGSIDWDRGNQPQHF. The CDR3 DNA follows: TGTGCCGGTAGTATAGATTGGGACAGGGGCAATCAGCCCCAGCATTTT.